Sequencing of this T cell receptor (beta chain) was carried out in a study of post-analysis software for immune sequencing data. Points from the study as a whole: The normalized Chao1 diversity of multiple sclerosis patients was significantly lower than that of controls. When patients were compared with controls, about 5 TRBV segments were more frequent, TRBV5-6, TRBV5-1 and TRBV20-1 among them.

The authors incorporated unique molecular identifiers into the TCR beta cDNA libraries. T cells numbering about 0.85 to 11 million yielded some 480,000 cDNA molecules. Using its own MiXCR run on the PCR reads, TCRdb lists one record per CDR3 protein. The sample includes roughly 670,000 distinct CDR3 sequences, approximately 60% seen only once; the top ten take about 10%. This CDR3 has 12 residues. V was clipped by 2 bases and J by 5 bases, with 4 bases between them. CDR1 is SGHDT, CDR2 YYEEEE, per germline. On this clonotype itself: No antigen is known for it.

The specimen was blood. The receptor was derived from a girl aged 2 to 9 with multiple sclerosis. The chain has TRBV5-6 and TRBJ1-4, with D unresolved. DNA of the CDR3: TGTGCCAGCAGCTTACCAAATGAAAAACTGTTTTTT. It codes for CASSLPNEKLFF.